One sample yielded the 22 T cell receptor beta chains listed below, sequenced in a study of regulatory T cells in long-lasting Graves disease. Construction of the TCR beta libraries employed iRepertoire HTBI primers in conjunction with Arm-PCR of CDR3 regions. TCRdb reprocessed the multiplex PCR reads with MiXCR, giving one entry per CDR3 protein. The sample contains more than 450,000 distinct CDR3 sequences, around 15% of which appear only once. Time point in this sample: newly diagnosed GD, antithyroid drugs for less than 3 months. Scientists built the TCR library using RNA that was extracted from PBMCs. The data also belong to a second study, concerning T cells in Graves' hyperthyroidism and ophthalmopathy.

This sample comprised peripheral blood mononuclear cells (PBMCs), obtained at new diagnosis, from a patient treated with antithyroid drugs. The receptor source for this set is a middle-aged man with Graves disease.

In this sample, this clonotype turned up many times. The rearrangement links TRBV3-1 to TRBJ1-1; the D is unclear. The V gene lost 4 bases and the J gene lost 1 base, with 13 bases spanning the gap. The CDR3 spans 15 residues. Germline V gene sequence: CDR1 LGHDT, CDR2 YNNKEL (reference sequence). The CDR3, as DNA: TGTGCCAGCAGCCTCATGCAGACGGGGAACACTGAAGCTTTCTTT. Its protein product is CASSLMQTGNTEAFF.

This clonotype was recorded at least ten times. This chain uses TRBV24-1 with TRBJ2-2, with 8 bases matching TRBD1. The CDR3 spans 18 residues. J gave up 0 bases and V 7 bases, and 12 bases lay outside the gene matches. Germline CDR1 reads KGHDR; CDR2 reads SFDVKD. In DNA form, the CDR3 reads TGTGCCACCAGCGGGGACAGGAGGGGGCCTGCGAACACCGGGGAGCTGTTTTTT. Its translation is CATSGDRRGPANTGELFF.

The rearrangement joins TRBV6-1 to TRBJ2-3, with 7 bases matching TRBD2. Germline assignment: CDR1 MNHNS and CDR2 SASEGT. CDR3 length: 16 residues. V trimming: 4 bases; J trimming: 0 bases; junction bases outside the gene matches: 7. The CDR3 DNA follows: TGTGCCAGCAGTGCCTTGACTAGCCCTAGCACAGATACGCAGTATTTT. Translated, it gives CASSALTSPSTDTQYF.

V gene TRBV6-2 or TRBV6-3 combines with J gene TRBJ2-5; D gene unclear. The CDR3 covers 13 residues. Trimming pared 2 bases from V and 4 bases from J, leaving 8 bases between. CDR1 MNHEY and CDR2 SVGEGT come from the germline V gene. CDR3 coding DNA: TGTGCCAGCAGTTACCAGAACGGAGAGACCCAGTACTTC. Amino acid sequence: CASSYQNGETQYF.

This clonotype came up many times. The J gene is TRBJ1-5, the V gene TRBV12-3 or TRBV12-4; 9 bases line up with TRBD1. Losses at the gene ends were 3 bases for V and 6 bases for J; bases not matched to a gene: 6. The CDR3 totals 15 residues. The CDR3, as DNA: TGTGCCAGCAGTTTGAACAGGGGGCGAAGTCAGCCCCAGCATTTT. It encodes CASSLNRGRSQPQHF.

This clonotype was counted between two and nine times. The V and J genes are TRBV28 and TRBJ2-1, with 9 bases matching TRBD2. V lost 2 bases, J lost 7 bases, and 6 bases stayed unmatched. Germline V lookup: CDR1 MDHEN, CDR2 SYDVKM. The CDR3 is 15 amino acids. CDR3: CASSLLAGRWNEQFF. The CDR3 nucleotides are TGTGCCAGCAGTTTACTAGCGGGAAGGTGGAATGAGCAGTTCTTC. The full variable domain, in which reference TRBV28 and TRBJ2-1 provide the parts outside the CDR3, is DVKVTQSSRYLVKRTGEKVFLECVQDMDHENMFWYRQDPGLGLRLIYFSYDVKMKEKGDIPEGYSVSREKKERFSLILESASTNQTSMYLCASSLLAGRWNEQFFGPGTRLTVL.

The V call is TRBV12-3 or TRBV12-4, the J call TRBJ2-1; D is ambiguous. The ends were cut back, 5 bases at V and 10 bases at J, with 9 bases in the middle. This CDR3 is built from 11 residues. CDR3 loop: CASSTPREQFF. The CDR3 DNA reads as TGTGCCAGCAGTACTCCGCGGGAGCAGTTCTTC.

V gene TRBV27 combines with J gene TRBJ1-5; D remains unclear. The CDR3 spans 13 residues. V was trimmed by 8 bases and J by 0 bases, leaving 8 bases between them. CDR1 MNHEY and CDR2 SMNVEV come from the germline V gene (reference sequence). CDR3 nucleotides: TGTGCCAGCGCACCCTATAGCAATCAGCCCCAGCATTTT. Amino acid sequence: CASAPYSNQPQHF.

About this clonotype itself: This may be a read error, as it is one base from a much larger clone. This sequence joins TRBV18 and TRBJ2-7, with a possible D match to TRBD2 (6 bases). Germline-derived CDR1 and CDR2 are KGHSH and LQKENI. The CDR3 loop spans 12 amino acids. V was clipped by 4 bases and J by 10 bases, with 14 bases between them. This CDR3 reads CASSRLSGEQYF. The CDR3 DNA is TGTGCCAGCTCACGCCTATCGGGGGAACAGTACTTC.

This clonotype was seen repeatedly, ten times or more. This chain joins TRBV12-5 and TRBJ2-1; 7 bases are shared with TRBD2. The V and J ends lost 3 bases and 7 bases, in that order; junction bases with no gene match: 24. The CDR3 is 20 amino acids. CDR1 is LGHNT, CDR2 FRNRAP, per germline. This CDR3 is CASGFIPLGVSGLSFNEQFF. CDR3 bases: TGTGCTAGTGGTTTCATTCCCCTTGGGGTATCGGGACTATCTTTTAATGAGCAGTTCTTC.

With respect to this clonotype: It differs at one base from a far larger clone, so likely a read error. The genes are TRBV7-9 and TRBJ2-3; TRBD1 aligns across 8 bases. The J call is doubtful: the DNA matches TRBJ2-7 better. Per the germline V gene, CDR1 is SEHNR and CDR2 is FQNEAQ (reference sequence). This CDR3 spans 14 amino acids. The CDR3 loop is CASILPQGAYEQYF. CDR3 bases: TGTGCCAGCATCTTACCCCAGGGGGCTTACGAGCAGTACTTC.

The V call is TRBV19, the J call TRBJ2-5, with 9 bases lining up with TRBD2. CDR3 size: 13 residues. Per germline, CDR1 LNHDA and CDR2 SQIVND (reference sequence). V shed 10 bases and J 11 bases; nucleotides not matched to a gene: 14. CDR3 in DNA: TGTGCCACCGACAGCGGGAGGCAATTTAGGCAGTACTTC. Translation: CATDSGRQFRQYF. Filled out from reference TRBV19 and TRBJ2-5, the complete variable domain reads DGGITQSPKYLFRKEGQNVTLSCEQNLNHDAMYWYRQDPGQGLRLIYYSQIVNDFQKGDIAEGYSVSREKKESFPLTVTSAQKNPTAFYLCATDSGRQFRQYFGPGTRLLVL.

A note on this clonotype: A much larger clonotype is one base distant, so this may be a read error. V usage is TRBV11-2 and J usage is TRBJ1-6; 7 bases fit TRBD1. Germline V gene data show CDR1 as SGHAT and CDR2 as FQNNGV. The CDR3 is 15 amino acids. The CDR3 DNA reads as TGTGCCAGCAGCTTGGAGACAGGGTCTAATTCACCCCCCCACTTT. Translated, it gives CASSLETGSNSPPHF.

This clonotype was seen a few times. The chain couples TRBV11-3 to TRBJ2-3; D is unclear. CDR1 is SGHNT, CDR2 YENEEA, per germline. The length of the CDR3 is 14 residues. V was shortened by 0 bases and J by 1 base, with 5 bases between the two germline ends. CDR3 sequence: CASSLDPRTDTQYF. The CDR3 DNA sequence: TGTGCCAGCAGCTTAGATCCCCGCACAGATACGCAGTATTTT.

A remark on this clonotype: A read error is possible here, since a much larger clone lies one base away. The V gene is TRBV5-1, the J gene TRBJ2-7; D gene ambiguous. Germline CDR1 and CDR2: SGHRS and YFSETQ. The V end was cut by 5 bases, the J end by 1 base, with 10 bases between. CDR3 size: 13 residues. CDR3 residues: CASSDDGSYEQYF. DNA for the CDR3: TGCGCCAGCAGTGATGACGGATCCTACGAGCAGTACTTC.

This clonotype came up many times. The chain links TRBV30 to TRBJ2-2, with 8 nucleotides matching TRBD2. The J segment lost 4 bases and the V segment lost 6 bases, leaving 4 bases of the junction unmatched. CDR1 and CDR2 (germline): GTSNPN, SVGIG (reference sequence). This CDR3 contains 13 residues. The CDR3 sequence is CACAGGGTGELFF. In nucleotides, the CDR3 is TGTGCCTGTGCGGGGGGTGGCACCGGGGAGCTGTTTTTT.

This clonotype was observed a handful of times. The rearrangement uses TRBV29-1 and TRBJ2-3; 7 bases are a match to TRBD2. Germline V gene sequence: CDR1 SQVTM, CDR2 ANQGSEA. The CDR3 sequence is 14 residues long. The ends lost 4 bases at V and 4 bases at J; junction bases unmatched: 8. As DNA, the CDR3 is TGCAGCGTTGGACCACTAGCGTGGGCAGATACGCAGTATTTT. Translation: CSVGPLAWADTQYF.

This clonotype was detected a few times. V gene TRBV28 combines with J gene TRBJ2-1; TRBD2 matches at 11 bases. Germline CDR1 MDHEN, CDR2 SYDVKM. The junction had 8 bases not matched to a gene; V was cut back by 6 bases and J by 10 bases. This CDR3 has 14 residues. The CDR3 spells CASRLAGGSREQFF. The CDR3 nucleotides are TGTGCCAGCAGGTTAGCGGGAGGGTCGCGGGAGCAGTTCTTC.

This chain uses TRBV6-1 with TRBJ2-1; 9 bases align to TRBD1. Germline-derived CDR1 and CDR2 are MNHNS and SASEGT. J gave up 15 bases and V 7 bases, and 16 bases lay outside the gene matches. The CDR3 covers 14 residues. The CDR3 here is CASNLRDRAGVGFF. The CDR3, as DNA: TGTGCCAGCAACCTCCGGGACAGGGCCGGAGTGGGGTTCTTC.

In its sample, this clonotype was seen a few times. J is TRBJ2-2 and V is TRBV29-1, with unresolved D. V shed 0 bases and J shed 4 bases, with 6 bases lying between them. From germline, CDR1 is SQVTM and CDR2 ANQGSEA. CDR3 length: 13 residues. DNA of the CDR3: TGCAGCGTTGAAGATAGATCCACCGGGGAGCTGTTTTTT. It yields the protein CSVEDRSTGELFF.

CDR3 nucleotides: TGTGCCTGGAGCTCAGGGAATTATTCACCCCTCCACTTT. As protein: CAWSSGNYSPLHF. The chain links TRBV30 to TRBJ1-6; TRBD1 is a possible D gene (5 bases). Germline values: CDR1 GTSNPN, CDR2 SVGIG (reference sequence). V shed 3 bases and J shed 8 bases, with 11 bases lying between them. The CDR3 is 13 residues long.

The CDR3 region is CASRERGTGLQSEQFF. In DNA, the CDR3 is TGTGCCAGCAGAGAGAGAGGGACTGGGCTACAATCTGAGCAGTTCTTC. The rearrangement uses TRBV5-8 and TRBJ2-1, with a possible D match to TRBD2 (6 bases). This CDR3 has 16 residues. CDR1 and CDR2 (germline): SGHTS, YDEGEE. Trimming took off 5 bases at V and 9 bases at J, with 24 bases between the two ends.